Listed below are T cell receptor beta chains from one sample, sequenced in a study of blood T cell repertoires in COVID-19. Repertoires were generated with immunoSEQ multiplex PCR, while TCRdb's copy carries only in-frame clones and drops some. Of about 300,000 clones listed, roughly 90% are singletons. Input material: peripheral blood. The source of these receptors is a man aged 18 to 29 who had recovered from COVID-19. Both conserved end residues are part of each CDR3. A D gene is named only where the DNA matches it firmly. Not all rows give a size; the values are once, few, many and, for expanded clones, a class.

d_gene: NA
v_gene: TRBV19
abundance: NA
j_gene: TRBJ1-2
CDR3nt: TGTGCCAGTAGGCCCTACCAGGTCGTAAAGGGCTACACCTTC
CDR3aa: CASRPYQVVKGYTF

d_gene: NA
v_gene: TRBV9
abundance: NA
j_gene: TRBJ2-3
CDR3nt: TGTGCCAGCAGCGTCGGCAGGGGCGCAGATACGCAGTATTTT
CDR3aa: CASSVGRGADTQYF

d_gene: TRBD2
v_gene: TRBV6-5
abundance: NA
j_gene: TRBJ2-5
CDR3nt: TGTGCCAGCAGTTCCCCTCTAGCGGGAGGGCCGAAGACCCAGTACTTC
CDR3aa: CASSSPLAGGPKTQYF

d_gene: NA
v_gene: TRBV5-6
abundance: once
j_gene: TRBJ1-1
CDR3nt: TGTGCCAGCAGCTTGGCCTCGAACACTGAAGCTTTCTTT
CDR3aa: CASSLASNTEAFF

d_gene: TRBD1
v_gene: TRBV27
abundance: NA
j_gene: TRBJ1-1
CDR3nt: TGTGCCAGCAGTCCACGACAGGGGATGAACACTGAAGCTTTCTTT
CDR3aa: CASSPRQGMNTEAFF

d_gene: TRBD1
v_gene: TRBV9
abundance: NA
j_gene: TRBJ1-1
CDR3nt: TGTGCCAGCAGCGCCGGGACAGGGGGCGGCACTGAAGCTTTCTTT
CDR3aa: CASSAGTGGGTEAFF

d_gene: TRBD1
v_gene: TRBV19
abundance: NA
j_gene: TRBJ1-5
CDR3nt: TGTGCCAGTATGTCAGCCGGGACAGGGATAGCACAGCCCCAGCATTTT
CDR3aa: CASMSAGTGIAQPQHF

d_gene: TRBD1
v_gene: TRBV6-6
abundance: NA
j_gene: TRBJ1-5
CDR3nt: TGTGCCAGCAAGACCGGACAGGGTGGTCAGCCCCAGCATTTT
CDR3aa: CASKTGQGGQPQHF

d_gene: TRBD2
v_gene: TRBV6-2/TRBV6-3
abundance: NA
j_gene: TRBJ2-1
CDR3nt: TGTGCCAGCAGTCGGACTAGCGGCAATGAGCAGTTCTTC
CDR3aa: CASSRTSGNEQFF

d_gene: TRBD1
v_gene: TRBV6-5
abundance: once
j_gene: TRBJ1-1
CDR3nt: TGTGCCAGCAGTAGGAACAGGGGTCTGAACACTGAAGCTTTCTTT
CDR3aa: CASSRNRGLNTEAFF

d_gene: NA
v_gene: TRBV6-1
abundance: NA
j_gene: TRBJ1-2
CDR3nt: TGTGCCAGCAGTGAGGGGAGGGATCCTCCCTATGGCTACACCTTC
CDR3aa: CASSEGRDPPYGYTF

d_gene: TRBD2
v_gene: TRBV4-1
abundance: NA
j_gene: TRBJ2-5
CDR3nt: TGCGCCAGCAGCCAAGGTGTTTGGACTAGCGAAGTCGAGACCCAGTACTTC
CDR3aa: CASSQGVWTSEVETQYF

d_gene: TRBD2
v_gene: TRBV4-2
abundance: NA
j_gene: TRBJ2-7
CDR3nt: TGTGCCAGCAGCCAATCCGGGGGGGGGCTTGTCTACGAGCAGTACTTC
CDR3aa: CASSQSGGGLVYEQYF

d_gene: NA
v_gene: TRBV6-6
abundance: NA
j_gene: TRBJ1-1
CDR3nt: TGTGCCAGCAGCCAACGGGGGAACACTGAAGCTTTCTTT
CDR3aa: CASSQRGNTEAFF

d_gene: TRBD1
v_gene: TRBV19
abundance: NA
j_gene: TRBJ2-7
CDR3nt: TGTGCCAGTCGACAGGGCTACGAGCAGTACTTC
CDR3aa: CASRQGYEQYF

d_gene: NA
v_gene: TRBV19
abundance: NA
j_gene: TRBJ2-7
CDR3nt: TGTGCCAGTAGCACCACAGGGTTGGGCTACTACGAGCAGTACTTC
CDR3aa: CASSTTGLGYYEQYF

d_gene: NA
v_gene: TRBV6-5
abundance: NA
j_gene: TRBJ2-7
CDR3nt: TGTGCCAGCAGTTACTCGTCACAGGGTTTCTACGAGCAGTACTTC
CDR3aa: CASSYSSQGFYEQYF

d_gene: TRBD1
v_gene: TRBV18
abundance: NA
j_gene: TRBJ1-1
CDR3nt: TGTGCCAGCTCACTTAGACAGGGTGAAGCTTTCTTT
CDR3aa: CASSLRQGEAFF

d_gene: NA
v_gene: TRBV9
abundance: NA
j_gene: TRBJ1-3
CDR3nt: TGTGCCAGCAGCCCCCTAAACTCTGGAAACACCATATATTTT
CDR3aa: CASSPLNSGNTIYF

d_gene: TRBD2
v_gene: TRBV10-3
abundance: NA
j_gene: TRBJ2-3
CDR3nt: TGTGCCATCAGTGGTCAGCGGGGGGGCACAGATACGCAGTATTTT
CDR3aa: CAISGQRGGTDTQYF

d_gene: NA
v_gene: TRBV5-8
abundance: NA
j_gene: TRBJ1-2
CDR3nt: TGTGCCAGCAGCTTGGGACAGCATAACTATGGCTACACCTTC
CDR3aa: CASSLGQHNYGYTF

d_gene: TRBD1
v_gene: TRBV9
abundance: NA
j_gene: TRBJ2-2
CDR3nt: TGTGCCAGCAGCGTCGGGACAGGGATGGTCGGGGAGCTGTTTTTT
CDR3aa: CASSVGTGMVGELFF

d_gene: NA
v_gene: TRBV7-2
abundance: few
j_gene: TRBJ1-2
CDR3nt: TGTGCCAGCAGCTCAACCCGGACTCACTATGGCTACACCTTC
CDR3aa: CASSSTRTHYGYTF

d_gene: NA
v_gene: TRBV5-1
abundance: NA
j_gene: TRBJ2-7
CDR3nt: TGCGCCAGCAGCTTGGACGCACACGGGGAGCAGTACTTC
CDR3aa: CASSLDAHGEQYF

d_gene: TRBD2
v_gene: TRBV24-1
abundance: NA
j_gene: TRBJ2-5
CDR3nt: TGTGCCACCAGTGAAGATGGCGGGGGGCAGAGGTGGGAGACCCAGTACTTC
CDR3aa: CATSEDGGGQRWETQYF

d_gene: NA
v_gene: TRBV5-1
abundance: NA
j_gene: TRBJ2-1
CDR3nt: TGCGCCAGCAGCTTGTCACTGCGGGCCTATGAGCAGTTCTTC
CDR3aa: CASSLSLRAYEQFF

d_gene: TRBD1
v_gene: TRBV30
abundance: NA
j_gene: TRBJ1-1
CDR3nt: TGTGCCTGGGACAGGGAAACTGAAGCTTTCTTT
CDR3aa: CAWDRETEAFF

d_gene: TRBD2
v_gene: TRBV6-5
abundance: NA
j_gene: TRBJ2-1
CDR3nt: TGTGCCAGCAGCCACGTGGCTAGCGGGAAGGATGAGCAGTTCTTC
CDR3aa: CASSHVASGKDEQFF